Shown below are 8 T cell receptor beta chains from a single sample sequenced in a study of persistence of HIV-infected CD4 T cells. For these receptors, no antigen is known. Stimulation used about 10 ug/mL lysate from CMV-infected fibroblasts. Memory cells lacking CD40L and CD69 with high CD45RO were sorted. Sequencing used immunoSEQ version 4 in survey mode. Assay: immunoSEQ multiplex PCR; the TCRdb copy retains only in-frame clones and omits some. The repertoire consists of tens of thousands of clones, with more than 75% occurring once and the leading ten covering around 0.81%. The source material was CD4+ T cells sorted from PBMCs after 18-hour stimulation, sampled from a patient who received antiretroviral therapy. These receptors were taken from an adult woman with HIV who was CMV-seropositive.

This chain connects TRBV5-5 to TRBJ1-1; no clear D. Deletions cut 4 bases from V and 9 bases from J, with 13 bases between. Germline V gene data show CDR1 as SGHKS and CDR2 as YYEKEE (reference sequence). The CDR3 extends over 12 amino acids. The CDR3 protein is CASSPDQIQAFF. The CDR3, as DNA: TGTGCCAGCAGCCCAGACCAAATCCAAGCTTTCTTT.

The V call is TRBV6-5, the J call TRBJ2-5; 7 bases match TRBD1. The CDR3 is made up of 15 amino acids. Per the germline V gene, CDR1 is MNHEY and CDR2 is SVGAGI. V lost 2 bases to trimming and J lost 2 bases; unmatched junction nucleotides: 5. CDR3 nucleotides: TGTGCCAGCAGTTACAGGGGGCGGTATCAAGAGACCCAGTACTTC. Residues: CASSYRGRYQETQYF.

In DNA, the CDR3 is TGTGCCAGCAGTGAAGCTGCCACTAGCGTACTAGCCAAAAACATTCAGTACTTC. Its protein is CASSEAATSVLAKNIQYF. V gene TRBV6-1 combines with J gene TRBJ2-4, with 7 bases identical to TRBD2. After removal of 0 bases from V and 0 bases from J, the junction contained 8 bases not matched to a gene. This CDR3 has 18 amino acids. Germline CDR1 and CDR2: MNHNS and SASEGT.

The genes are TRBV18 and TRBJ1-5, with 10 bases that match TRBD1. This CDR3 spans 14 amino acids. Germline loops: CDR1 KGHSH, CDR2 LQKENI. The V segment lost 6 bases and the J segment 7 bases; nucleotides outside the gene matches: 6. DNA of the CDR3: TGTGCCAGCTCGGGGACAGGGGCCAGCCAGCCCCAGCATTTT. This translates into CASSGTGASQPQHF.

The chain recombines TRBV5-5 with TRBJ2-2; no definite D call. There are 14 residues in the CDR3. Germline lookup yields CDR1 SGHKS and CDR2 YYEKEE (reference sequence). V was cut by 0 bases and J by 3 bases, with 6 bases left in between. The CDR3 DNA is TGTGCCAGCAGCTTGGCCCTCGACACCGGGGAGCTGTTTTTT. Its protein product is CASSLALDTGELFF.

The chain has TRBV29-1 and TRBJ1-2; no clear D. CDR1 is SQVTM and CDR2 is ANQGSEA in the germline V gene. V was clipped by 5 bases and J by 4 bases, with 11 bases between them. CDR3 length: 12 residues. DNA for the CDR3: TGCAGCGTTTTGGACTCAAGCTATGGCTACACCTTC. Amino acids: CSVLDSSYGYTF.

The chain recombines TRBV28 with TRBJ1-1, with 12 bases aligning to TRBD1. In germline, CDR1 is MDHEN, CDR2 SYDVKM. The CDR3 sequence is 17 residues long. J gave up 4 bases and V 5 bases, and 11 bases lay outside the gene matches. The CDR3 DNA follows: TGTGCCAGCAGTGCCCCCCAGCGGGACAGGGGGCGCACTGAAGCTTTCTTT. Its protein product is CASSAPQRDRGRTEAFF.

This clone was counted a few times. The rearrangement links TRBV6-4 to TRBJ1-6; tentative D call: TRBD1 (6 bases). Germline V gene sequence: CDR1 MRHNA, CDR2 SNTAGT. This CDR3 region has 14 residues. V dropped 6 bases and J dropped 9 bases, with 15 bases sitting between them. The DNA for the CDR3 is TGTGCCAGCAGAGCGACAGGTGCGAGTTCACCCCTCCACTTT. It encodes CASRATGASSPLHF.